Shown below are 2 T cell receptor beta chains from a single sample sequenced in a study of early stage breast cancer tumors (dated by TCRdb to about 2017). Library creation used the immunoSEQ multiplex PCR assay. TCRdb retrieved this table from immuneACCESS and kept in-frame rearrangements only. Not all clones are present; in checked studies, unresolved V genes account for under half, and no reason is known for the remainder. This sample lists about 4,800 clones; 61% were detected once. The biggest ten clones account for under 20% of the sample. The sequenced sample consisted of breast tumor tissue. The receptors here all came from a person in their fifties or sixties with breast cancer.

The rearrangement uses TRBV18 and TRBJ1-2, with 7 bases matching TRBD1. This CDR3 has 16 amino acids. The ends lost 3 bases at V and 0 bases at J; junction bases unmatched: 7. CDR1 is KGHSH and CDR2 is LQKENI in the germline V gene. As DNA, the CDR3 is TGTGCCAGCTCACCTGCGGGACAGCGAGCTAACTATGGCTACACCTTC. It is translated as CASSPAGQRANYGYTF.

The chain carries TRBV7-8 and TRBJ2-7; 10 bases fit TRBD2. Unmatched junction bases numbered 11, after V lost 5 bases and J lost 4 bases. The germline CDR1 and CDR2 sequences are SGHVS and FQNEAQ. The CDR3 sequence is 16 residues long. The CDR3 protein is CASSTGTSAPLYEQYV. For the CDR3, the DNA is TGTGCCAGCAGCACCGGGACTAGCGCCCCTTTGTACGAGCAGTACGTC.